This T cell receptor (beta chain) is drawn from a study of metastatic and nonmetastatic thyroid tumors. About the research overall: Comparison of repertoires was carried out across blood and tumor or nodule tissue from malignant and benign thyroid patients.

Nobody among the patients had been given any treatment before thyroid surgery. V shed 0 bases and J 5 bases; nucleotides not matched to a gene: 2. The germline V gene has CDR1 SGHNT and CDR2 YYREEE (reference sequence). The CDR3 is made up of 14 amino acids. Authors' methods: A classifier of distant metastasis in papillary thyroid cancer was built from CDR3 differences (across clinicopathological groups). TCRdb reprocessed the PCR reads via MiXCR. TCRdb assigned the V and J calls; the authors' analysis was not used. The sample has 70,000 or so clones; 11% to 15% are singletons. The TCR originated in a male donor with papillary thyroid cancer or a benign thyroid nodule (not recorded which). Some clones in this sample may be carry-over from other donors' samples. The chain joins TRBV5-4 to TRBJ2-7; 10 nucleotides line up with TRBD1. The sequencing input was blood. The CDR3: CASSLAGQGDEQYF. The CDR3 nucleotides read TGTGCCAGCAGCTTGGCCGGACAGGGGGACGAGCAGTACTTC.